Shown below are 22 T cell receptor beta chains from a single sample sequenced in a study of T cell clonotyping in hematopoietic cell transplantation. Only in-frame clones appear in the TCRdb table, and some are missing; sequencing was by immunoSEQ multiplex PCR. The sample lists about 15,000 clones, 85% to 90% occurring once. The sequenced sample was PBMCs, obtained 100 days after allogeneic stem cell transplant. The receptors were sampled from a male patient aged 50 or older who had an allogeneic stem cell transplant from an unrelated donor, so T cells may come from the graft donor. Some clones in this sample may be carry-over from other donors' samples.

The V call is TRBV30, the J call TRBJ1-2; unclear D gene. V dropped 4 bases and J dropped 5 bases, with 17 bases sitting between them. The length of the CDR3 is 14 residues. Germline V gene lookup returns CDR1 GTSNPN and CDR2 SVGIG (reference sequence). The CDR3: CAWNYLEGFYGYTF. As DNA, the CDR3 is TGTGCCTGGAACTACCTGGAGGGATTTTATGGCTACACCTTC.

V usage is TRBV4-3 and J usage is TRBJ2-3; possibly TRBD1 or TRBD2 for D (5 bases each). This CDR3 comprises 16 residues. Per germline, CDR1 LGHNA and CDR2 YSLEER. Trimming removed 3 bases from V and 2 bases from J, with 15 bases in between. The CDR3, as DNA: TGCGCCAGCAGCCACTACAGGACTGTTGACACAGATACGCAGTATTTT. This encodes CASSHYRTVDTDTQYF.

The V and J genes are TRBV9 and TRBJ1-2; D possibly corresponds to TRBD1 (6 bases). CDR1 is SGDLS and CDR2 is YYNGEE in the germline V gene. V shed 0 bases and J shed 5 bases, with 14 bases lying between them. The CDR3 runs to 15 residues. This chain's CDR3 is CASSVDLRGAYGYTF. The CDR3 DNA reads as TGTGCCAGCAGCGTAGATTTAAGGGGGGCTTATGGCTACACCTTC.

This chain connects TRBV9 to TRBJ2-7; 7 positions match TRBD2. This CDR3 spans 15 amino acids. The V gene end was trimmed by 0 bases and the J gene end by 5 bases; junction bases not matched to a gene: 8. Germline assignment: CDR1 SGDLS and CDR2 YYNGEE. The CDR3 sequence is CASSVDGRRVDEQYF. The CDR3 DNA sequence: TGTGCCAGCAGCGTAGACGGGAGGAGGGTAGACGAGCAGTACTTC.

In this sample, this clone turned up a few times. The V gene is TRBV19, the J gene TRBJ1-5; D gene unclear. Germline V gene lookup returns CDR1 LNHDA and CDR2 SQIVND (reference sequence). This CDR3 spans 12 amino acids. Trimming left V 1 base short and J 6 bases short, with 4 bases between. CDR3 nucleotide sequence: TGTGCCAGTAGTATAGGGATTCAGCCCCAGCATTTT. Translation: CASSIGIQPQHF.

The CDR3, as DNA: TGCGCCAGCAGCTTAACTCCAGACTACGAGCAGTACTTC. Translating it yields CASSLTPDYEQYF. The V and J genes are TRBV5-1 and TRBJ2-7, with no clear D. V was pared by 2 bases and J by 3 bases, with 9 bases between. Germline V lookup: CDR1 SGHRS, CDR2 YFSETQ. This CDR3 is 13 amino acids long.

The rearrangement joins TRBV15 to TRBJ2-2, with TRBD1 identical over 7 bases. Germline CDR1 is LNHNV and CDR2 is YYDKDF (reference sequence). V trimming: 4 bases; J trimming: 0 bases; junction bases outside the gene matches: 11. The CDR3 length is 18 residues. The CDR3 loop is CATSKFPAGTANTGELFF. The CDR3 coding sequence is TGTGCCACCAGCAAGTTCCCAGCCGGGACAGCGAACACCGGGGAGCTGTTTTTT. Full variable domain (rest looked up from reference TRBV15 and TRBJ2-2): DAMVIQNPRYQVTQFGKPVTLSCSQTLNHNVMYWYQQKSSQAPKLLFHYYDKDFNNEADTPDNFQSRRPNTSFCFLDIRSPGLGDTAMYLCATSKFPAGTANTGELFFGEGSRLTVL.

The V call is TRBV2, the J call TRBJ1-5; 7 bases are shared with TRBD1. From germline, CDR1 is SNHLY and CDR2 FYNNEI. Trimming removed 9 bases from V and 1 base from J; junction bases left unmatched: 9. The CDR3 has 15 residues. DNA for the CDR3: TGTGCCAGTTGCAGACAGGGCGAAAGCAATCAGCCCCAGCATTTT. Protein product: CASCRQGESNQPQHF.

This rearrangement joins TRBV11-2 to TRBJ2-1; D gene uncertain. The CDR3 spans 14 residues. V was trimmed by 3 bases and J by 8 bases, leaving 14 bases between them. CDR1 and CDR2 (germline): SGHAT, FQNNGV. CDR3 in amino acids: CASSFGVVGDEQFF. CDR3 bases: TGTGCCAGCAGCTTTGGGGTCGTGGGCGATGAGCAGTTCTTC. Variable domain in full (rest from reference TRBV11-2 and TRBJ2-1): EAGVAQSPRYKIIEKRQSVAFWCNPISGHATLYWYQQILGQGPKLLIQFQNNGVVDDSQLPKDRFSAERLKGVDSTLKIQPAKLEDSAVYLCASSFGVVGDEQFFGPGTRLTVL.

J is TRBJ2-3 and V is TRBV6-5; TRBD2 aligns across 10 bases. This CDR3 is 15 amino acids long. CDR1 and CDR2 from the germline V gene are MNHEY and SVGAGI. V lost 2 bases and J lost 1; bases outside the gene matches: 0. CDR3: CASSYLAGGTDTQYF. CDR3 DNA: TGTGCCAGCAGTTACCTAGCGGGGGGCACAGATACGCAGTATTTT.

Concerning this clone: This sample includes further DNA sequences coding for the same CDR3. V and J are TRBV7-2 and TRBJ2-1; possible D gene TRBD1, 5 bases. Trimming left V 5 bases short and J 5 bases short, with 10 bases between. The CDR3 runs 13 residues. Germline CDR1 reads SGHTA; CDR2 reads FQGNSA. In DNA, the CDR3 is TGTGCCAGCAGCCTTGGACACAACAATGAGCAGTTCTTC. Residues: CASSLGHNNEQFF.

The chain carries TRBV7-9 and TRBJ2-5; 9 nucleotides align to TRBD1. With 4 bases clipped from V and 2 bases from J, the junction kept 2 bases outside the gene matches. The germline gives CDR1 SEHNR, CDR2 FQNEAQ (reference sequence). The CDR3 runs to 14 residues. For the CDR3, the DNA is TGTGCCAGCAGCTCGACAGGGGGTCAAGAGACCCAGTACTTC. Its protein is CASSSTGGQETQYF.

The chain uses TRBV7-2 and TRBJ2-3, with unresolved D. Germline V lookup: CDR1 SGHTA, CDR2 FQGNSA. This CDR3 is built from 12 residues. Deletions cut 6 bases from V and 6 bases from J, with 10 bases between. The CDR3 nucleotides read TGTGCCAGCAGACAAATTACGGATACGCAGTATTTT. Amino acids: CASRQITDTQYF.

In its sample, this clone was seen a few times. This chain joins TRBV2 and TRBJ2-7; TRBD2 is a possible D gene (6 bases). V gave up 5 bases and J gave up 3 bases, with 14 bases separating them. This CDR3 is built from 14 residues. Germline V gene lookup returns CDR1 SNHLY and CDR2 FYNNEI. The CDR3 loop reads CASSNTGVIYEQYF. The DNA for the CDR3 is TGTGCCAGCAGTAATACGGGGGTTATCTACGAGCAGTACTTC.

This rearrangement joins TRBV6-6 to TRBJ1-3; D uncertain. This CDR3 spans 14 amino acids. Germline V gene sequence: CDR1 MNHNY, CDR2 SVGAGI (reference sequence). V was clipped by 4 bases and J by 2 bases, with 9 bases between them. CDR3 nucleotides: TGTGCCAGCAGTTCTTCCGGGGCTGGAAACACCATATATTTT. Protein: CASSSSGAGNTIYF.

The chain recombines TRBV27 with TRBJ1-2, with 12 positions matching TRBD1. The CDR3 has 15 residues. The junction had 3 bases not matched to a gene; V was cut back by 5 bases and J by 2 bases. From germline, CDR1 is MNHEY and CDR2 SMNVEV (reference sequence). CDR3 in amino acids: CASSPGTGGNYGYTF. DNA of the CDR3: TGTGCCAGCAGTCCTGGGACAGGGGGCAACTATGGCTACACCTTC.

The gene calls are TRBV2 and TRBJ1-1; 7 nucleotides line up with TRBD1. The CDR3 consists of 14 residues. CDR1 and CDR2 from the germline V gene are SNHLY and FYNNEI. The ends lost 6 bases at V and 3 bases at J; junction bases unmatched: 7. CDR3 sequence: CASRPTGDHTEAFF. CDR3 bases: TGTGCCAGCAGGCCTACAGGGGACCACACTGAAGCTTTCTTT.

The chain carries TRBV6-4 and TRBJ2-3; D uncertain. The CDR3 runs 15 residues. Germline values: CDR1 MRHNA, CDR2 SNTAGT. V shed 0 bases and J shed 1 base, with 8 bases lying between them. For the CDR3, the DNA is TGTGCCAGCAGTGACTCGATGATCGGCACAGATACGCAGTATTTT. Its protein product is CASSDSMIGTDTQYF.

This clone was counted a single time. Written as DNA, the CDR3 is TGCGCCACCAGGACTAGTTTTGCAGATACGCAGTATTTT. It specifies CATRTSFADTQYF. The rearrangement links TRBV5-1 to TRBJ2-3; the match to TRBD2 covers 7 bases. The CDR3 spans 13 residues. With 9 bases clipped from V and 4 bases from J, the junction kept 8 bases outside the gene matches. Germline V CDR1 and CDR2: SGHRS, YFSETQ.

V and J are TRBV6-6 and TRBJ2-5; D is undetermined. With 6 bases removed from V and 2 bases from J, the gap between germline ends came to 16 bases. This CDR3 is 15 amino acids long. Germline CDR1 is MNHNY and CDR2 is SVGAGI (reference sequence). CDR3 DNA: TGTGCCAGCAGCCCCTCGATTTTTCTACAAGAGACCCAGTACTTC. Its protein is CASSPSIFLQETQYF.

This clone was counted only a few times. The chain uses TRBV7-3 and TRBJ2-2; D gene uncertain. Germline-derived CDR1 and CDR2 are SGHTA and FQGTGA. The CDR3 is 13 amino acids. Trimming stripped 5 bases from V and 4 bases from J, with 8 bases between. CDR3 amino acids: CASSLTVTGELFF. Written as DNA, the CDR3 is TGTGCCAGCAGCCTGACTGTCACCGGGGAGCTGTTTTTT.

The V call is TRBV5-1, the J call TRBJ2-5, with TRBD1 as a possible D gene (6 bases). CDR1 and CDR2 from the germline V gene are SGHRS and YFSETQ. The CDR3 spans 14 residues. The V end lost 4 bases, the J end lost 2 bases, and 12 bases lay between the germline ends. The CDR3 spells CASSHRVNQETQYF. CDR3 nucleotides: TGCGCCAGCAGCCACAGGGTGAATCAAGAGACCCAGTACTTC.